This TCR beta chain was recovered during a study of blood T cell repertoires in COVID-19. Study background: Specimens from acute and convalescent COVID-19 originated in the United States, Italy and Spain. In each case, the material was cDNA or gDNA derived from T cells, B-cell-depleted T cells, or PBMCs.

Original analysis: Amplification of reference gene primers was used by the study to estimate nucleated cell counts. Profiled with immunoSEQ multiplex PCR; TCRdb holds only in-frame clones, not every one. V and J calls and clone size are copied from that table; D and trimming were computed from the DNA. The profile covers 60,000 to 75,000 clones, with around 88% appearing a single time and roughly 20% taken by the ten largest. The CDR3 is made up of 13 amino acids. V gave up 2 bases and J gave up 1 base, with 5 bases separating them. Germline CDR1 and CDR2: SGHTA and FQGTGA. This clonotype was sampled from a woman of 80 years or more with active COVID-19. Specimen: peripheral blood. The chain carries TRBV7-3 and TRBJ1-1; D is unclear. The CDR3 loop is CASSLWANTEAFF. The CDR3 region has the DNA TGTGCCAGCAGCTTATGGGCGAACACTGAAGCTTTCTTT.